The 21 T cell receptor beta chains listed next were all sequenced from one sample in a study of blood T cell repertoires in COVID-19. The protocol was immunoSEQ multiplex PCR, while the TCRdb copy is restricted to in-frame clones and leaves out a portion. The table records about 230,000 clones, nearly 90% of them present only once. Sample: PBMCs or T cells enriched from blood (not recorded which). The receptors were gathered from a woman aged 30 to 39 with acute COVID-19.

This chain links TRBV7-9 with TRBJ1-1; D is unresolved. There are 14 residues in the CDR3. Germline CDR1 and CDR2: SEHNR and FQNEAQ (reference sequence). V gave up 7 bases and J gave up 6 bases, with 18 bases separating them. CDR3 bases: TGTGCCAGCACCCCGGTGCGGGGAGGAGCTGAAGCTTTCTTT. Translating gives CASTPVRGGAEAFF.

This rearrangement joins TRBV19 to TRBJ2-1; TRBD2 aligns across 10 bases. Germline V gene sequence: CDR1 LNHDA, CDR2 SQIVND (reference sequence). The CDR3 length is 16 residues. V lost 6 bases, J lost 4 bases, and 9 bases stayed unmatched. CDR3 in DNA: TGTGCCAGTAGCGTACAAATAGCGGGAGGTTACAATGAGCAGTTCTTC. Translation gives CASSVQIAGGYNEQFF.

The genes are TRBV14 and TRBJ2-3, with 9 nucleotides matching TRBD2. The CDR3 is made up of 16 amino acids. Looked up from germline, CDR1 is SGHDN and CDR2 is FVKESK. The V and J ends lost 1 base and 2 bases, in that order; junction bases with no gene match: 4. The CDR3 is CASSQGSGGYTDTQYF. The CDR3 nucleotides are TGTGCCAGCAGCCAAGGTAGCGGGGGTTACACAGATACGCAGTATTTT.

The CDR3 bases are TGTGCCAGCAGTGAATACCCACAGGGAAAAAACATTCAGTACTTC. As protein: CASSEYPQGKNIQYF. V is TRBV2 and J is TRBJ2-4, with D perhaps matching TRBD1 (6 bases). The length of the CDR3 is 15 residues. Germline V gene sequence: CDR1 SNHLY, CDR2 FYNNEI. Trimming shortened V by 2 bases and J by 4 bases, and 12 bases separated the two germline ends.

The rearrangement uses TRBV18 and TRBJ1-5; D is possibly TRBD1 (5 bases). Germline loops: CDR1 KGHSH, CDR2 LQKENI. V gave up 3 bases and J gave up 2 bases, with 14 bases separating them. The CDR3 covers 16 residues. In DNA, the CDR3 is TGTGCCAGCTCACCTCAACAGGTCTTCGGCAATCAGCCCCAGCATTTT. It specifies CASSPQQVFGNQPQHF. Filled out from reference TRBV18 and TRBJ1-5, the complete variable domain reads NAGVMQNPRHLVRRRGQEARLRCSPMKGHSHVYWYRQLPEEGLKFMVYLQKENIIDESGMPKERFSAEFPKEGPSILRIQQVVRGDSAAYFCASSPQQVFGNQPQHFGDGTRLSIL.

V usage is TRBV5-4 and J usage is TRBJ1-6, with D tentatively TRBD1 (5 bases). The CDR3 runs to 16 residues. CDR1 and CDR2 (germline): SGHNT, YYREEE (reference sequence). V was clipped by 4 bases and J by 6 bases, with 17 bases between them. In DNA form, the CDR3 reads TGTGCCAGCAGCCCAAAACCGACAGCTATTAATTCACCCCTCCACTTT. Its translation: CASSPKPTAINSPLHF.

The V gene is TRBV25-1, the J gene TRBJ1-2, with D tentatively TRBD1 (6 bases). The germline V gene encodes CDR1 MGHDK and CDR2 SYGVNS. V lost 1 base, J lost 5 bases, and 8 bases lay in between. This CDR3 contains 13 residues. The CDR3 sequence: CASSESQGYGYTF. The CDR3 DNA reads as TGTGCCAGCAGTGAATCTCAGGGGTATGGCTACACCTTC.

V gene TRBV11-2 combines with J gene TRBJ2-1; maybe TRBD2 (6 bases). This CDR3 is 15 amino acids long. Trimming cost V 1 base and J 6 bases, with 13 bases left between them. From germline, CDR1 is SGHAT and CDR2 FQNNGV. Written as DNA, the CDR3 is TGTGCCAGCAGCTTAGGGCGCGGAGGGTTCAATGAGCAGTTCTTC. Translating it yields CASSLGRGGFNEQFF. Together with reference TRBV11-2 and TRBJ2-1, the CDR3 gives the full variable domain: EAGVAQSPRYKIIEKRQSVAFWCNPISGHATLYWYQQILGQGPKLLIQFQNNGVVDDSQLPKDRFSAERLKGVDSTLKIQPAKLEDSAVYLCASSLGRGGFNEQFFGPGTRLTVL.

The table lists this clone with a count of one. The chain has TRBV20-1 and TRBJ2-7; maybe TRBD2 (5 bases). Deletions cut 6 bases from V and 5 bases from J, with 11 bases between. The CDR3 extends over 11 amino acids. Germline-derived CDR1 and CDR2 are DFQATT and SNEGSKA (reference sequence). CDR3 DNA: TGCAGTGCGTGGACTGGGAACGAGCAGTACTTC. As protein: CSAWTGNEQYF.

This clone came up once. V and J are TRBV2 and TRBJ1-4; 8 positions match TRBD1. The V segment lost 2 bases and the J segment 3 bases; nucleotides outside the gene matches: 2. The CDR3 spans 15 residues. Looked up from germline, CDR1 is SNHLY and CDR2 is FYNNEI. Here the CDR3 DNA reads TGTGCCAGCAGTGAATCAGGGGGCCCTAATGAAAAACTGTTTTTT. This encodes CASSESGGPNEKLFF.

This chain connects TRBV19 to TRBJ1-6; D call uncertain. Per the germline V gene, CDR1 is LNHDA and CDR2 is SQIVND (reference sequence). V gave up 6 bases and J gave up 7 bases, with 10 bases separating them. This CDR3 has 13 residues. The DNA for the CDR3 is TGTGCCAGTAGCCCTATATTAAATTCACCCCTCCACTTT. Residues: CASSPILNSPLHF. The variable domain in full, completed from reference TRBV19 and TRBJ1-6, reads DGGITQSPKYLFRKEGQNVTLSCEQNLNHDAMYWYRQDPGQGLRLIYYSQIVNDFQKGDIAEGYSVSREKKESFPLTVTSAQKNPTAFYLCASSPILNSPLHFGNGTRLTVT.

This sequence joins TRBV28 and TRBJ1-6; 8 bases map to TRBD1. Germline V CDR1 and CDR2: MDHEN, SYDVKM. The CDR3 is 15 residues long. Losses at the gene ends were 2 bases for V and 7 bases for J; bases not matched to a gene: 4. The CDR3 here is CASSLGDRGNSPLHF. In nucleotides, the CDR3 is TGTGCCAGCAGTTTAGGAGACAGGGGCAATTCACCCCTCCACTTT.

The CDR3 here is CASSLGTPYGYTF. The CDR3 DNA sequence: TGTGCCAGCAGCTTAGGGACACCCTATGGCTACACCTTC. This chain joins TRBV7-3 and TRBJ1-2, with a possible D match to TRBD1 (6 bases). The CDR3 covers 13 residues. V was shortened by 2 bases and J by 4 bases, with 8 bases between the two germline ends. Germline V lookup: CDR1 SGHTA, CDR2 FQGTGA.

The rearrangement uses TRBV3-1 (or the pseudogene TRBV3-2) and TRBJ1-3; D call uncertain. The CDR3 runs to 13 residues. Germline assignment: CDR1 LGHDT and CDR2 YNNKEL (reference sequence). Deletions cut 3 bases from V and 5 bases from J, with 8 bases between. In DNA form, the CDR3 reads TGTGCCAGCAGCCAGTCCAGGAGAAACACCATATATTTT. Residues: CASSQSRRNTIYF.

This clone was detected a few times. Written as DNA, the CDR3 is TGTGCCAGCAGCCAAACGAGGGATCAGCCCCAGCATTTT. This gives the protein CASSQTRDQPQHF. The J gene is TRBJ1-5, the V gene TRBV7-6, with D hard to call. The germline V and J ends were trimmed by 5 bases and 5 bases, with 10 bases remaining between them. This CDR3 has 13 residues. CDR1 SGHVS and CDR2 FNYEAQ come from the germline V gene.

The gene calls are TRBV2 and TRBJ2-5; D is possibly TRBD1 (5 bases). In germline, CDR1 is SNHLY, CDR2 FYNNEI. The CDR3 loop spans 14 amino acids. Between the trimmed V and J ends, which lost 2 bases and 3 bases, there was a span of 10 bases. For the CDR3, the DNA is TGTGCCAGCAGTGAATGGGTCAGGGAAGAGACCCAGTACTTC. It is translated as CASSEWVREETQYF.

This clone was detected only a few times. The V call is TRBV5-5, the J call TRBJ2-1; 12 bases are a match to TRBD2. This CDR3 has 18 residues. J gave up 2 bases and V 0 bases, and 6 bases lay outside the gene matches. CDR1 and CDR2 (germline): SGHKS, YYEKEE (reference sequence). The CDR3, as DNA: TGTGCCAGCAGCTTGGAAGCTAGCGGGGGGGCCGCCTACAATGAGCAGTTCTTC. Protein sequence: CASSLEASGGAAYNEQFF. The full variable domain, rest sourced from reference TRBV5-5 and TRBJ2-1, is DAGVTQSPTHLIKTRGQQVTLRCSPISGHKSVSWYQQVLGQGPQFIFQYYEKEERGRGNFPDRFSARQFPNYSSELNVNALLLGDSALYLCASSLEASGGAAYNEQFFGPGTRLTVL.

The chain uses TRBV19 and TRBJ1-5, with 7 positions matching TRBD1. CDR3 size: 17 residues. V shed 3 bases and J 2 bases; nucleotides not matched to a gene: 10. Looked up from germline, CDR1 is LNHDA and CDR2 is SQIVND (reference sequence). CDR3 sequence: CASSIPRDRAGNQPQHF. The CDR3 region has the DNA TGTGCCAGTAGTATCCCCCGAGACAGGGCGGGCAATCAGCCCCAGCATTTT. Looking up the rest from reference TRBV19 and TRBJ1-5 gives the full variable domain: DGGITQSPKYLFRKEGQNVTLSCEQNLNHDAMYWYRQDPGQGLRLIYYSQIVNDFQKGDIAEGYSVSREKKESFPLTVTSAQKNPTAFYLCASSIPRDRAGNQPQHFGDGTRLSIL.

The chain uses TRBV9 and TRBJ1-2; D ambiguous. This CDR3 is 14 amino acids long. The germline V gene has CDR1 SGDLS and CDR2 YYNGEE. Trimming removed 5 bases from V and 6 bases from J, with 17 bases in between. The CDR3 DNA reads TGTGCCAGCAGAGAGACCGGGAGACCGGATGGCTACACCTTC. It yields the protein CASRETGRPDGYTF. The entire variable domain, with the rest obtained from reference TRBV9 and TRBJ1-2, is as follows: DSGVTQTPKHLITATGQRVTLRCSPRSGDLSVYWYQQSLDQGLQFLIQYYNGEERAKGNILERFSAQQFPDLHSELNLSSLELGDSALYFCASRETGRPDGYTFGSGTRLTVV.

This clone was seen a single time. The chain combines TRBV12-3 or TRBV12-4 with TRBJ2-5, with D hard to call. Between the trimmed V and J ends, which lost 6 bases and 5 bases, there was a span of 10 bases. The CDR3 covers 12 residues. Written as DNA, the CDR3 is TGTGCCAGCAGAGGCGGTTGGGAGACCCAGTACTTC. Residues: CASRGGWETQYF.

This chain uses TRBV20-1 with TRBJ1-4; weak D call: TRBD1 (6 bases). Germline V gene sequence: CDR1 DFQATT, CDR2 SNEGSKA (reference sequence). The CDR3 contains 16 residues. Trimming cost V 3 bases and J 5 bases, with 19 bases left between them. The CDR3 loop reads CSASPGQTTGNEKLFF. The CDR3, as DNA: TGCAGTGCTAGTCCCGGCCAGACCACAGGGAATGAAAAACTGTTTTTT.